These T cell receptor beta chains were read from a single sample in a study of T-cell reconstitution after alpha-beta-depleted transplantation in children. Via MiXCR, TCRdb re-called the PCR reads, giving one row per CDR3 protein. The sample carries roughly 200,000 distinct CDR3 sequences, about 14% recorded once. This material consisted of PBMCs from the stem cell graft donor, taken from the stem cell graft. These receptors were taken from a human donor who donated a stem cell graft to a child with acute lymphoblastic leukemia. The CDR3 runs from the conserved cysteine through the conserved F or W.

V	J	length	CDR3
TRBV5-1	TRBJ2-5	12	CASSPSVETQYF
TRBV10-2	TRBJ2-5	16	CASSEGLAGGQETQYF
TRBV19	TRBJ1-5	15	CASSKGDNSNQPQHF
TRBV12-3/TRBV12-4	TRBJ2-2	11	CASGDTGELFF
TRBV27	TRBJ2-2	13	CASSLQGPGELFF
TRBV11-3	TRBJ1-1	12	CASSPTGVEAFF
TRBV4-2	TRBJ2-1	11	CASSSPGLEFF
TRBV5-1	TRBJ2-3	16	CASSLDPSGGTDTQYF
TRBV12-3/TRBV12-4	TRBJ2-1	11	CASSFEGARFF
TRBV12-3/TRBV12-4	TRBJ1-1	17	CASSLAILAAVNTEAFF
TRBV29-1	TRBJ2-2	13	CSVGGSNTGELFF
TRBV27	TRBJ2-2	13	CASSFKGDGELFF
TRBV7-8	TRBJ2-1	13	CASSLDGEGEQFF
TRBV12-3/TRBV12-4	TRBJ2-5	15	CASSLGGGLLETQYF
TRBV20-1	TRBJ2-1	14	CSARDLGSYNEQFF
TRBV20-1	TRBJ1-3	14	CSASQGNSRDTIYF
TRBV7-9	TRBJ1-1	16	CASSPPLRGRDPEAFF
TRBV7-9	TRBJ2-1	17	CASSQSPGLAVHNEQFF
TRBV6-5	TRBJ2-1	16	CASSTLSSGRAYEQFF
TRBV11-1	TRBJ2-7	15	CASSLETEVSYEQYF
TRBV30	TRBJ2-1	14	CAWETGGGHNEQFF
TRBV5-6	TRBJ2-7	14	CASSLLGKRDEQYF
TRBV5-1	TRBJ2-1	17	CASSLTGVRRNTNEQFF
TRBV5-4	TRBJ2-2	17	CASSLELSGSGTGELFF
TRBV5-1	TRBJ1-4	16	CASSLVGGRANEKLFF
TRBV30	TRBJ2-3	13	CAWSRDNTDTQYF
TRBV11-2	TRBJ2-7	15	CASSSLGPAIYEQYF
TRBV6-5	TRBJ1-2	13	CASRPQGNYGYTF
TRBV10-3	TRBJ2-1	15	CAISDRTLPGNEQFF
TRBV5-5	TRBJ2-5	16	CASSLAPDPVEETQYF
TRBV20-1	TRBJ2-7	13	CSARVSPGNEQYF
TRBV7-9	TRBJ2-1	15	CASSFTVDSYNEQFF
TRBV6-5	TRBJ2-5	15	CASSYDKGDQETQYF
TRBV3-1	TRBJ2-7	14	CASSQDTLSYEQYF
TRBV6-5	TRBJ1-1	16	CASSYSRTRGNTEAFF
TRBV5-1	TRBJ1-4	16	CASSPREGKGARELFF
TRBV12-3/TRBV12-4	TRBJ1-5	14	CASSPGQGHQPQHF
TRBV28	TRBJ2-3	16	CASSLVSAGGGDTQYF
TRBV5-1	TRBJ2-1	16	CASSLTSGHLYNEQFF
TRBV12-3/TRBV12-4	TRBJ1-4	14	CASSLRGYNEKLFF
TRBV3-1	TRBJ2-7	19	CASSQGGTSGRTYSYEQYF
TRBV20-1	TRBJ2-7	11	CSAPLVGEQYF
TRBV20-1	TRBJ1-2	17	CSAPPILTTGGQAGYTF
TRBV3-1	TRBJ1-1	14	CASSHVQINTEAFF
TRBV7-2	TRBJ2-1	14	CASSLAGGKNEQFF
TRBV3-1	TRBJ2-2	16	CASSQTSATNTGELFF
TRBV27	TRBJ2-3	18	CASSFGAGGILSTDTQYF
TRBV6-5	TRBJ2-7	14	CASSSWTGFYEQYF
TRBV20-1	TRBJ2-5	14	CSAPGTELQETQYF
TRBV6-1	TRBJ2-7	13	CASSERRGSEQYF
TRBV20-1	TRBJ2-3	13	CSARGDPTDTQYF
TRBV11-2	TRBJ2-3	17	CASSSLGGSRGTDTQYF
TRBV29-1	TRBJ2-7	15	CSVEDLTSGHYEQYF
TRBV6-1	TRBJ1-2	13	CASSRTGNYGYTF
TRBV25-1	TRBJ2-7	13	CASSRGATYEQYF
TRBV20-1	TRBJ2-1	13	CSATSQGNNEQFF
TRBV7-6	TRBJ1-6	16	CASSFNGGRGNSPLHF